The 15 T cell receptor beta chains in this list originate from one sample, sequenced in a study of memory CD4+ T cells and cytomegalovirus serostatus. Data came from immunoSEQ multiplex PCR; TCRdb stores just in-frame clones and leaves some out. This table holds about 57,000 clones, more than 60% found once. Single viable CD3+CD4+CD8-CD45RO+ cells were sorted as the memory CD4+ T cells. Sequencing was performed on memory CD4+ T cells from blood. The receptor source for this set is an adult in good health and CMV-seronegative.

This clone has only a few counts. The V call is TRBV6-5, the J call TRBJ2-7; TRBD2 matches 8 bases. Trimming took 8 bases from V and 9 from J; bases not matched to a gene: 9. The CDR3 runs 12 residues. Germline V gene data show CDR1 as MNHEY and CDR2 as SVGAGI. Here the CDR3 DNA reads TGTGCCAGCGGTCCAGCGGGAGATCGGCAGTACTTC. Protein: CASGPAGDRQYF.

The table lists this clone with a count of one. J is TRBJ1-5 and V is TRBV6-5; a possible D gene is TRBD1 (6 bases). Germline CDR1 and CDR2: MNHEY and SVGAGI. CDR3 size: 14 residues. Deletions cut 4 bases from V and 4 bases from J, with 11 bases between. The DNA of the CDR3 is TGTGCCAGCAGTTCCGGACAGTATAATCAGCCCCAGCATTTT. Translated, it gives CASSSGQYNQPQHF.

J is TRBJ1-2 and V is TRBV2; D might be TRBD1 (6 bases). This CDR3 spans 12 amino acids. Trimming took off 6 bases at V and 8 bases at J, with 13 bases between the two ends. Germline V lookup: CDR1 SNHLY, CDR2 FYNNEI. CDR3 sequence (DNA): TGTGCCAGCAGAACAGGGTTGGGAGGCTACACCTTC. Its protein is CASRTGLGGYTF.

The table lists this clone with a count of one. J is TRBJ2-7 and V is TRBV6-5; perhaps TRBD1 as D (6 bases). The germline CDR1 and CDR2 sequences are MNHEY and SVGAGI. Trimming cost V 2 bases and J 4 bases, with 15 bases left between them. This CDR3 has 15 residues. CDR3 residues: CASSYPSAGVYEQYF. In DNA form, the CDR3 reads TGTGCCAGCAGTTACCCCTCCGCAGGGGTGTACGAGCAGTACTTC.

The chain couples TRBV6-6 to TRBJ1-2; D is perhaps TRBD1 (6 bases). This CDR3 comprises 14 residues. Looked up from germline, CDR1 is MNHNY and CDR2 is SVGAGI (reference sequence). Between the trimmed V and J ends, which lost 8 bases and 8 bases, there was a span of 21 bases. The chain's CDR3 is CASVLGAGPRGYTF. The CDR3 DNA sequence: TGTGCCAGCGTCCTGGGGGCGGGTCCGCGAGGCTACACCTTC.

The chain couples TRBV6-6 to TRBJ2-7; perhaps TRBD1 as D (6 bases). This CDR3 has 13 residues. The germline V gene has CDR1 MNHNY and CDR2 SVGAGI (reference sequence). The V and J ends lost 10 bases and 4 bases respectively, with 17 bases between them. In DNA, the CDR3 is TGTGCCACCTCACTGCACAGGGATTACGAGCAGTACTTC. Translated: CATSLHRDYEQYF.

This clone was seen a few times. This rearrangement joins TRBV5-4 to TRBJ2-5, with 11 bases aligning to TRBD2. This CDR3 region has 16 residues. The germline gives CDR1 SGHNT, CDR2 YYREEE (reference sequence). V shed 0 bases and J 4 bases; nucleotides not matched to a gene: 5. The chain's CDR3 is CASSLASGRMGETQYF. CDR3 coding DNA: TGTGCCAGCAGCTTGGCTAGCGGGAGGATGGGAGAGACCCAGTACTTC. Together with reference TRBV5-4 and TRBJ2-5, the CDR3 gives the full variable domain: ETGVTQSPTHLIKTRGQQVTLRCSSQSGHNTVSWYQQALGQGPQFIFQYYREEENGRGNFPPRFSGLQFPNYSSELNVNALELDDSALYLCASSLASGRMGETQYFGPGTRLLVL.

The chain joins TRBV15 to TRBJ1-5, with D unclear. Germline V gene data show CDR1 as LNHNV and CDR2 as YYDKDF (reference sequence). V was clipped by 3 bases and J by 6 bases, with 18 bases between them. This CDR3 spans 16 amino acids. The chain's CDR3 is CATSSAPGAQIQPQHF. The CDR3 nucleotides are TGTGCCACCAGCAGTGCCCCGGGCGCCCAAATTCAGCCCCAGCATTTT. Supplemented by reference TRBV15 and TRBJ1-5, the full variable domain reads DAMVIQNPRYQVTQFGKPVTLSCSQTLNHNVMYWYQQKSSQAPKLLFHYYDKDFNNEADTPDNFQSRRPNTSFCFLDIRSPGLGDTAMYLCATSSAPGAQIQPQHFGDGTRLSIL.

This clone has only a few counts. The gene calls are TRBV29-1 and TRBJ2-7, with a tentative D call TRBD1 (5 bases). Germline assignment: CDR1 SQVTM and CDR2 ANQGSEA. The CDR3 length is 15 residues. V was shortened by 4 bases and J by 0 bases, with 16 bases between the two germline ends. CDR3 loop: CSVVGWTLNSYEQYF. The DNA of the CDR3 is TGCAGCGTTGTAGGTTGGACACTCAACTCCTACGAGCAGTACTTC.

V gene TRBV19 combines with J gene TRBJ1-3, with D uncertain. Trimming removed 4 bases at V and 0 bases at J, with 7 bases between. Per the germline V gene, CDR1 is LNHDA and CDR2 is SQIVND (reference sequence). The CDR3 is made up of 14 amino acids. The CDR3 here is CASSTTISGNTIYF. The CDR3, as DNA: TGTGCCAGTAGTACCACAATCTCTGGAAACACCATATATTTT.

CDR3 bases: TGTGCCAGCAGCCAGTCCGGGACTAGCGGGAATGAGCAGTTCTTC. Amino acids: CASSQSGTSGNEQFF. The chain joins TRBV7-3 to TRBJ2-1, with TRBD2 identical over 12 bases. The CDR3 runs 15 residues. Germline V gene lookup returns CDR1 SGHTA and CDR2 FQGTGA. V trimming: 5 bases; J trimming: 7 bases; junction bases outside the gene matches: 6.

The chain combines TRBV25-1 with TRBJ1-2; a weak D match, TRBD1 (6 bases). The CDR3 is 13 amino acids. Germline V CDR1 and CDR2: MGHDK, SYGVNS. Trimming pared 4 bases from V and 4 bases from J, leaving 10 bases between. This CDR3 is CASSAGQLYGYTF. CDR3 nucleotides: TGTGCCAGCAGTGCCGGACAGCTCTATGGCTACACCTTC.

This chain uses TRBV5-4 with TRBJ1-2, with D unresolved. V was trimmed by 4 bases and J by 7 bases, leaving 11 bases between them. CDR3 length: 12 amino acids. Germline V gene sequence: CDR1 SGHNT, CDR2 YYREEE (reference sequence). The CDR3 is CASSQPAGGYTF. DNA for the CDR3: TGTGCCAGCAGCCAGCCGGCGGGTGGCTACACCTTC.

Worth noting for this clone: Sequence at one end of the junction differs from germline and may be a read error. The chain couples TRBV7-9 to TRBJ2-1, with 10 bases lining up with TRBD2. Germline lookup yields CDR1 SEHNR and CDR2 FQNEAQ (reference sequence). CDR3 length: 13 amino acids. The CDR3 region has the DNA TGCTCAACCGGAGCGGGGGGGCGGGGTGAGCAGTTCTTC. Its translation: CSTGAGGRGEQFF.

The V and J genes are TRBV5-1 and TRBJ2-7; 7 nucleotides agree with TRBD2. CDR1 and CDR2 from the germline V gene are SGHRS and YFSETQ. Losses at the gene ends were 2 bases for V and 3 bases for J; bases not matched to a gene: 8. The CDR3 has 15 amino acids. CDR3 bases: TGCGCCAGCAGCTTTCTGGGAGCGGGAATCTACGAGCAGTACTTC. This gives the protein CASSFLGAGIYEQYF.